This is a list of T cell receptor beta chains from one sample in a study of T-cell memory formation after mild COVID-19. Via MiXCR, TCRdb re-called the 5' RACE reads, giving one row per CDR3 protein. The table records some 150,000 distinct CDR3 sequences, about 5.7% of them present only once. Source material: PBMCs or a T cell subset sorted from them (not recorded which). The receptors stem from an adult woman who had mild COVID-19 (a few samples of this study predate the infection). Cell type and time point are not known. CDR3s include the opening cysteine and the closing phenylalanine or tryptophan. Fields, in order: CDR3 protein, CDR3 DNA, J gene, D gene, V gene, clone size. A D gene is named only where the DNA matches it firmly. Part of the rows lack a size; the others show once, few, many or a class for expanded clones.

CDR3: CASSPSISPGQFF
DNA: TGTGCCAGCTCACCGTCAATCTCACCAGGCCAGTTCTTC
J: TRBJ2-1
D: .
V: TRBV18
size: .

CDR3: CASGVGETGELFF
DNA: TGTGCCAGCGGTGTAGGGGAGACCGGGGAGCTGTTTTTT
J: TRBJ2-2
D: .
V: TRBV12-3/TRBV12-4
size: .

CDR3: CASMAANDLGYSPLHF
DNA: TGTGCCAGCATGGCGGCGAATGACCTCGGCTATTCACCCCTCCACTTT
J: TRBJ1-6
D: .
V: TRBV27
size: .

CDR3: CASSQEEQGLQPQHF
DNA: TGTGCCAGCAGCCAGGAAGAACAGGGTTTACAGCCCCAGCATTTT
J: TRBJ1-5
D: .
V: TRBV4-2
size: many

CDR3: CASSFEGNTIYF
DNA: TGTGCCAGCAGCTTCGAGGGAAACACCATATATTTT
J: TRBJ1-3
D: .
V: TRBV7-2
size: .

CDR3: CASSYGGGLNTEAFF
DNA: TGTGCCAGCAGTTACGGGGGGGGGCTGAACACTGAAGCTTTCTTT
J: TRBJ1-1
D: .
V: TRBV6-5
size: .

CDR3: CASSPRNRRVVYNEQFF
DNA: TGTGCCAGCTCACCACGTAATAGGAGGGTTGTCTACAATGAGCAGTTCTTC
J: TRBJ2-1
D: .
V: TRBV18
size: few

CDR3: CASSQITSGRGDTQYF
DNA: TGTGCCAGCAGCCAAATTACTAGCGGGAGGGGAGATACGCAGTATTTT
J: TRBJ2-3
D: TRBD2
V: TRBV7-8
size: .

CDR3: CASSQGGAGYQPQHF
DNA: TGCGCCAGCAGCCAAGGGGGCGCGGGGTATCAGCCCCAGCATTTT
J: TRBJ1-5
D: .
V: TRBV4-1
size: many

CDR3: CASSQDWSGRGSYEQYF
DNA: TGTGCCAGCAGCCAAGATTGGAGCGGGAGGGGGTCCTACGAGCAGTACTTC
J: TRBJ2-7
D: TRBD2
V: TRBV4-2
size: many

CDR3: CASSLEAGIAYEQYF
DNA: TGTGCCAGCAGCTTAGAAGCAGGAATTGCCTACGAGCAGTACTTC
J: TRBJ2-7
D: .
V: TRBV7-2
size: few

CDR3: CATLPRQGSANYGYTF
DNA: TGTGCCACCCTACCCCGACAGGGATCAGCTAACTATGGCTACACCTTC
J: TRBJ1-2
D: TRBD1
V: TRBV27
size: few

CDR3: CASSQERLLAKNIQYF
DNA: TGCGCCAGCAGCCAAGAGAGGCTACTAGCCAAAAACATTCAGTACTTC
J: TRBJ2-4
D: .
V: TRBV4-3
size: many

CDR3: CAWRGTGSHTEAFF
DNA: TGTGCCTGGAGGGGGACAGGGTCCCACACTGAAGCTTTCTTT
J: TRBJ1-1
D: TRBD1
V: TRBV30
size: many

CDR3: CASSSTGNSGANVLTF
DNA: TGTGCCAGCAGTTCCACCGGGAACTCTGGGGCCAACGTCCTGACTTTC
J: TRBJ2-6
D: .
V: TRBV3-1
size: few

CDR3: CASRTTGYRTGELFF
DNA: TGTGCCAGCAGGACTACAGGGTATCGCACCGGGGAGCTGTTTTTT
J: TRBJ2-2
D: .
V: TRBV6-5
size: .

CDR3: CASSKDKGQGVYYGYTF
DNA: TGTGCCAGCAGCAAAGACAAAGGACAGGGGGTCTACTATGGCTACACCTTC
J: TRBJ1-2
D: TRBD1
V: TRBV4-2
size: .